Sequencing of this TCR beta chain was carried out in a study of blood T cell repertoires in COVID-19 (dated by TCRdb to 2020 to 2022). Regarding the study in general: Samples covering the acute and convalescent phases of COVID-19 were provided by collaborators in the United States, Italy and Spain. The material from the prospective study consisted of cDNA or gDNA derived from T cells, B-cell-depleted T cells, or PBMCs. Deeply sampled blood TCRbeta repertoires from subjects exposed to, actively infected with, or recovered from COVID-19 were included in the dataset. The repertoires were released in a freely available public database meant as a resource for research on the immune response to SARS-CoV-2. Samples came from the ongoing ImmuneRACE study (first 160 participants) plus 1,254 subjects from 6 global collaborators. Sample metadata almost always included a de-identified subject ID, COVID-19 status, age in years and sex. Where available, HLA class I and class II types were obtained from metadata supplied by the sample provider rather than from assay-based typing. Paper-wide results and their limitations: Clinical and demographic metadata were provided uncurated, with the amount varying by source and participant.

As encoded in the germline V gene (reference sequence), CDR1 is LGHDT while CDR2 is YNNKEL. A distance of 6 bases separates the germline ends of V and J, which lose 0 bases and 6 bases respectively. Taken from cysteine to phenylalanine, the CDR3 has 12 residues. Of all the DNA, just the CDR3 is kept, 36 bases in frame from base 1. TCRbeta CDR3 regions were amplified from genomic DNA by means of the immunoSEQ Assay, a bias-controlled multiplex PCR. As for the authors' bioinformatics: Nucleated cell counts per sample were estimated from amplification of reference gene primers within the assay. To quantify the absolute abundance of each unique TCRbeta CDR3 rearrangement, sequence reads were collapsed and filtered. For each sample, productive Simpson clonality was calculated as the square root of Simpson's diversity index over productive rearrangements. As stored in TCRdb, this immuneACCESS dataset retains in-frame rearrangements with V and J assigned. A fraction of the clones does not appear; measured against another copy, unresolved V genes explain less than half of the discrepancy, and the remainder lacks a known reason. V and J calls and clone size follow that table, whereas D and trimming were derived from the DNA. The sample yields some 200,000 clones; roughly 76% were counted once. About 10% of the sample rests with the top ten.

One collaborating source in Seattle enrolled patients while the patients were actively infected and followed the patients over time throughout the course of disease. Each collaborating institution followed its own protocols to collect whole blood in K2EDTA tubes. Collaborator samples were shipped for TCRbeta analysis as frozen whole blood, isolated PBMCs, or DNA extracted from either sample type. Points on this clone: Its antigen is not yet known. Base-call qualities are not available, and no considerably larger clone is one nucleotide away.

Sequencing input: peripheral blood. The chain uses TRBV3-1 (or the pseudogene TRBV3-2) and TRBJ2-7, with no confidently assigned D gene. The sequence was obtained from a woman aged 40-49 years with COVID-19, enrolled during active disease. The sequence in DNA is TGTGCCAGCAGCCAAGATATCCGCGAGCAGTACTTC. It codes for CASSQDIREQYF.